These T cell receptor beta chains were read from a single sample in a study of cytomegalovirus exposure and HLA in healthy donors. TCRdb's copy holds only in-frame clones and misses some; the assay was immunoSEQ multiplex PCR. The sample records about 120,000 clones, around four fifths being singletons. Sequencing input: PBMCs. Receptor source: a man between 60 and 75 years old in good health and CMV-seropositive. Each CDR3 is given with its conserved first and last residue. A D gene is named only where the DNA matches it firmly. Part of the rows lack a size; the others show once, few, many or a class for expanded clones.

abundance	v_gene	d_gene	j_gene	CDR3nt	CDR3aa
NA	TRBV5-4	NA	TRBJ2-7	TGTGCCAGCAGCTTGGAGGTCGAGGGCGAGCAGTACTTC	CASSLEVEGEQYF
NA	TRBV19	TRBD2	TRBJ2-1	TGTGCCAGTAGTCCTAGGACTAGCGGGGGGGCCCTTAATGAGCAGTTCTTC	CASSPRTSGGALNEQFF
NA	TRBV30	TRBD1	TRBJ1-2	TGTGCCTGGAGTCTCAATCGGCGACAGGGGGCTGGCTACACCTTC	CAWSLNRRQGAGYTF
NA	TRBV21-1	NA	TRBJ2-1	TGTGCCAGCACCTCGAGACAGGGGGGTTGCGATGAGCAGTTCTTC	CASTSRQGGCDEQFF
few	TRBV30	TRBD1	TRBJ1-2	TGTGCCTGGACCCTGGACAGGGGTCATGGCTACACCTTC	CAWTLDRGHGYTF
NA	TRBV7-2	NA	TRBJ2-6	TGTGCCAGCAGCCTATATAGGGTTATAGGCTCTGGGGCCAACGGCCTGACTTTC	CASSLYRVIGSGANGLTF
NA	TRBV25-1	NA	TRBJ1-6	TGTGCCAGCAGTGGATTCGCAGGTGGAAATTCACCCCTCCACTTT	CASSGFAGGNSPLHF
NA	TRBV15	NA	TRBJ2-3	TGTGCCACCAGCAGAGGGTCTAGCCCAGATACGCAGTATTTT	CATSRGSSPDTQYF
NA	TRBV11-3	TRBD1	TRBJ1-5	TGTGCCAGCAGCTTTAGCACCCAGCCGGGACAGGGAGAGAAGCAGCCCCAGCATTTT	CASSFSTQPGQGEKQPQHF
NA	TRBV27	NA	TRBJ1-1	TGTGCCAGCAGTACCGGACAGTACGTGAACACTGAAGCTTTCTTT	CASSTGQYVNTEAFF
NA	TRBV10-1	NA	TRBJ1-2	TGCGCCAGCAGTGACGGACAGAACTATGGCTACACCTTC	CASSDGQNYGYTF
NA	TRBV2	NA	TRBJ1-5	TGTGCCAGCAGTGTTAGGGAGGTACAGCCCCAGCATTTT	CASSVREVQPQHF
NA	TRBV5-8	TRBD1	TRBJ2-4	TGTGCCAGCAGTATGGGGACAGCCGTAGCCAAAAACATTCAGTACTTC	CASSMGTAVAKNIQYF
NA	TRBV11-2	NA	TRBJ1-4	TGTGCCAGCAGCTTTACAGTCTTTGGGGGCGAAAAACTGTTTTTT	CASSFTVFGGEKLFF
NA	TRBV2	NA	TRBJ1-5	TGTGCCAGCAGCGGGGTGGAGGGCGACAATCAGCCCCAGCATTTT	CASSGVEGDNQPQHF